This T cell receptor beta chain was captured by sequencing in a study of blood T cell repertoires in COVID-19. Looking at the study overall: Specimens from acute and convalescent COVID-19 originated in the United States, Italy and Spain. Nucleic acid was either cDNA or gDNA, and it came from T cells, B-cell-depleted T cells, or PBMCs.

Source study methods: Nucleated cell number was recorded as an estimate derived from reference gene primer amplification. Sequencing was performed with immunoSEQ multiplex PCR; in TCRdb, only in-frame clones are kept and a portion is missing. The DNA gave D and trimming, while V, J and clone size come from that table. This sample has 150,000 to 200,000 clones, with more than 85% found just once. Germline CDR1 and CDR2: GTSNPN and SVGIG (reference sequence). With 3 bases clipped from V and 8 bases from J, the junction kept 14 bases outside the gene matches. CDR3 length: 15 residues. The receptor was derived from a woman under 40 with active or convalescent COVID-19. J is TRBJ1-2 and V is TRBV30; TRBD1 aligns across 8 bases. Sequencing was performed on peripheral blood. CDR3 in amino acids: CAWSPIGQGKTGYTF. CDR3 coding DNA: TGTGCCTGGAGCCCGATCGGACAGGGAAAGACCGGCTACACCTTC.